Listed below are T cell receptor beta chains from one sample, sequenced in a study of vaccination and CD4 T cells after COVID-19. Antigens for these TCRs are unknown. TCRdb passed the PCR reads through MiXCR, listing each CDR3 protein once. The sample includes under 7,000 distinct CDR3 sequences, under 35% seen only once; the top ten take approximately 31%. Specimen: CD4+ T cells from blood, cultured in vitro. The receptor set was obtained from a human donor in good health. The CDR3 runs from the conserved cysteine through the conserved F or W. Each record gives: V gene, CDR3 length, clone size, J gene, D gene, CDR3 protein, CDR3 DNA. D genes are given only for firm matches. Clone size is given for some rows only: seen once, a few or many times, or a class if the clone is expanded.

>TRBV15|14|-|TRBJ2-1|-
CATSRDPGWSEQFF
TGTGCCACCAGCAGAGATCCGGGTTGGTCGGAGCAGTTCTTC
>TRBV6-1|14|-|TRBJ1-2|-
CASSSGSQRHGYTF
TGTGCCAGCAGCTCCGGCTCTCAGAGACATGGCTACACCTTC
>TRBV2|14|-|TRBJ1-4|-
CASSGGQGGEKLFF
TGTGCCAGCTCCGGAGGGCAGGGTGGTGAAAAACTGTTTTTT
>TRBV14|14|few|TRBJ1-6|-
CASSQVGRTSPLHF
TGTGCCAGCAGCCAAGTCGGGCGGACATCACCCCTCCACTTT
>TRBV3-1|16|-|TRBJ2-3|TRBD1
CASSQGQGDWADTQYF
TGTGCCAGCAGCCAAGGACAGGGTGATTGGGCAGATACGCAGTATTTT
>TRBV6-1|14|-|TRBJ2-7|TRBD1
CASADRASAYEQYF
TGTGCCAGCGCAGACAGGGCGTCCGCATACGAGCAGTACTTC
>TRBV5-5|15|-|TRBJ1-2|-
CASSLSGASNYGYTF
TGTGCCAGCAGCTTATCCGGGGCCTCCAACTATGGCTACACCTTC
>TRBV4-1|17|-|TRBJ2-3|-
CASSQDKWAGITYTQYF
TGCGCCAGCAGCCAAGATAAATGGGCAGGTATAACCTATACGCAGTATTTT
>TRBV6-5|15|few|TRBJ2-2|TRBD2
CASSSGGVPTGELFF
TGTGCCAGCAGTTCGGGGGGGGTGCCCACCGGGGAGCTGTTTTTT
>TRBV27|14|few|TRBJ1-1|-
CASSLSRRDTEAFF
TGTGCCAGCAGTTTATCGAGGAGGGATACTGAAGCTTTCTTT
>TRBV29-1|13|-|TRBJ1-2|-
CSVGWATNYGYTF
TGCAGCGTTGGGTGGGCTACTAACTATGGCTACACCTTC
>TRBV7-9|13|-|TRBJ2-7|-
CASSLNLVYEQYF
TGTGCCAGCAGCTTAAATCTAGTCTACGAGCAGTACTTC
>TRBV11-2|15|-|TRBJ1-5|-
CASSLDSGVNQPQHF
TGTGCCAGCAGCTTAGACAGTGGGGTAAATCAGCCCCAGCATTTT
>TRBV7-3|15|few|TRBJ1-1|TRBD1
CASSETGFVYTEAFF
TGTGCCAGCAGCGAGACAGGGTTTGTGTACACTGAAGCTTTCTTT
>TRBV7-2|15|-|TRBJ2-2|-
CASSLHGTQTGELFF
TGTGCCAGCAGCTTACACGGAACACAGACCGGGGAGCTGTTTTTT
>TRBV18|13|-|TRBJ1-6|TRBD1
CASSGQGDSPLHF
TGTGCCAGCTCGGGACAGGGTGATTCACCCCTCCACTTT
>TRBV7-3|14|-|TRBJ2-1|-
CASSPGSSYNEQFF
TGTGCCAGCAGCCCCGGCAGCTCCTACAATGAGCAGTTCTTC
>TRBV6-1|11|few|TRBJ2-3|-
CASRGGHTQYF
TGTGCCAGCAGGGGGGGGCATACGCAGTATTTT
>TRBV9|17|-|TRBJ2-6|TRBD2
CASSGASGVVGANVLTF
TGTGCCAGCAGCGGTGCTAGCGGGGTTGTCGGGGCCAACGTCCTGACTTTC
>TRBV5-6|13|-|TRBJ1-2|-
CASSLGQDYGYTF
TGTGCCAGCAGCTTAGGGCAGGACTATGGCTACACCTTC
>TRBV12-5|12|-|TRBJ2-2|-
CASGLGGGELFF
TGTGCTAGTGGTTTGGGGGGCGGGGAGCTGTTTTTT
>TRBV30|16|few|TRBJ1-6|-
CAWSGGGLAYNSPLHF
TGTGCCTGGAGTGGGGGGGGGCTGGCCTATAATTCACCCCTCCACTTT
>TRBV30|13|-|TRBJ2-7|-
CAWSSGGSYEQYF
TGTGCCTGGAGTTCTGGGGGGTCCTACGAGCAGTACTTC
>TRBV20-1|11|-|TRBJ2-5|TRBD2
CSGAGGETQYF
TGCAGCGGAGCGGGGGGAGAGACCCAGTACTTC
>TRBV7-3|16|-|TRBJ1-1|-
CASSLMSRGVNTEAFF
TGTGCCAGCAGCTTAATGAGTCGGGGGGTGAACACTGAAGCTTTCTTT
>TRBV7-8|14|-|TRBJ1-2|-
CASSLGTGTGGYTF
TGTGCCAGCAGCTTAGGTACAGGAACGGGTGGCTACACCTTC
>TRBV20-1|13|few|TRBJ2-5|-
CSAGGHSKETQYF
TGCAGTGCTGGGGGACACAGTAAAGAGACCCAGTACTTC
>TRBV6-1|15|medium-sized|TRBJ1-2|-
CASRDSGTYNYGYTF
TGTGCCAGCAGAGATTCCGGGACATATAACTATGGCTACACCTTC
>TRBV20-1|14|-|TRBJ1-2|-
CSAVSGGGDYGYTF
TGCAGTGCAGTAAGCGGGGGGGGCGACTATGGCTACACCTTC
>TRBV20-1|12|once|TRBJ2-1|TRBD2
CSARDREVEQFF
TGCAGTGCTAGAGATCGGGAGGTCGAGCAGTTCTTC
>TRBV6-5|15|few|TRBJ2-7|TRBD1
CASSYPGQSSYEQYF
TGTGCCAGCAGTTACCCGGGACAGAGCTCCTACGAGCAGTACTTC
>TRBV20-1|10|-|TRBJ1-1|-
CSARETEAFF
TGCAGTGCCAGAGAGACTGAAGCTTTCTTT
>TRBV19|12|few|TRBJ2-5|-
CASSPSQETQYF
TGTGCCAGTAGTCCATCACAAGAGACCCAGTACTTC
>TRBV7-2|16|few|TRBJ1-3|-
CASSLRGAEIGNTIYF
TGTGCCAGCAGCTTAAGGGGAGCGGAAATTGGAAACACCATATATTTT
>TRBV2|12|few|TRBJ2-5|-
CAGGARQETQYF
TGTGCCGGTGGGGCCAGACAAGAGACCCAGTACTTC
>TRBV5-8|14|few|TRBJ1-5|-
CASSGGRTNQPQHF
TGTGCCAGCAGCGGGGGACGTACCAATCAGCCCCAGCATTTT
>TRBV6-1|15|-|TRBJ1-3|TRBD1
CASSLSGGSGNTIYF
TGTGCCAGCAGTCTCTCAGGGGGCTCTGGAAACACCATATATTTT
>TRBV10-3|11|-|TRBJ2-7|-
CAISAEYEQYF
TGTGCCATCAGTGCTGAATACGAGCAGTACTTC
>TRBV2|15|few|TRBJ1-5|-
CASTLEELGNQPQHF
TGTGCCAGCACTTTGGAGGAACTGGGAAATCAGCCCCAGCATTTT